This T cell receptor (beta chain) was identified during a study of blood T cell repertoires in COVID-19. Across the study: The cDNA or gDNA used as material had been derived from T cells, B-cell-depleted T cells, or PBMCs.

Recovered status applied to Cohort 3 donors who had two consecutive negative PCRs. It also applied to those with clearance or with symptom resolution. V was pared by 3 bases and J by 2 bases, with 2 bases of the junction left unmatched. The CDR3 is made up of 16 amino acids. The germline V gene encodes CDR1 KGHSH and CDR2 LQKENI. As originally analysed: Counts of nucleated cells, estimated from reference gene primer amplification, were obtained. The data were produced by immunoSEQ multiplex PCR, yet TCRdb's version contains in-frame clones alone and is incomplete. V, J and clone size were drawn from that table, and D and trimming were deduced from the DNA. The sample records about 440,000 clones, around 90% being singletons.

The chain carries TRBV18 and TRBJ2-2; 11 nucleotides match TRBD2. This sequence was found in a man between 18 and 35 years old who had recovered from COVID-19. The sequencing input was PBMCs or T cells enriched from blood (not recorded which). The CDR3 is CASSPSGRANTGELFF. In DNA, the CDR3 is TGTGCCAGCTCACCTAGCGGGAGGGCCAACACCGGGGAGCTGTTTTTT.